The 31 T cell receptor beta chains listed next were all sequenced from one sample in a study of blood T cell repertoires in COVID-19. Libraries were prepared by immunoSEQ multiplex PCR; TCRdb keeps only in-frame clonotypes and omits some of them. The table records approximately 280,000 clones, approximately 85% of them present only once. The sequenced material came from peripheral blood. The receptors were gathered from a middle-aged man with active or convalescent COVID-19.

The chain has TRBV28 and TRBJ1-1; 9 bases agree with TRBD1. Germline V gives CDR1 MDHEN, CDR2 SYDVKM. There are 13 residues in the CDR3. V gave up 6 bases and J gave up 8 bases; unmatched junction bases: 7. CDR3 sequence reads: CASRVTGGREAFF. The CDR3 DNA follows: TGTGCCAGCAGGGTTACAGGGGGCAGGGAAGCTTTCTTT.

In its sample, this clone was seen a few times. The genes are TRBV5-5 and TRBJ1-2; 7 nucleotides align to TRBD1. The CDR3 runs to 15 residues. The V gene end was trimmed by 0 bases and the J gene end by 4 bases; junction bases not matched to a gene: 6. Germline values: CDR1 SGHKS, CDR2 YYEKEE (reference sequence). In DNA, the CDR3 is TGTGCCAGCAGCTTGGGGTTACAGGGGCCCTATGGCTACACCTTC. It is translated as CASSLGLQGPYGYTF.

V usage is TRBV7-2 and J usage is TRBJ2-7; D is ambiguous. Deletions cut 5 bases from V and 3 bases from J, with 17 bases between. The length of the CDR3 is 15 residues. Germline assignment: CDR1 SGHTA and CDR2 FQGNSA. The CDR3 DNA reads TGTGCCAGCAGCCAAGTATCTATCTTTGGCTACGAGCAGTACTTC. Protein product: CASSQVSIFGYEQYF.

For the CDR3, the DNA is TGTGCCAGCAGTTACCGCCCCGCAGGGGGCTCCTACGAGCAGTACTTC. Translated, it gives CASSYRPAGGSYEQYF. The chain links TRBV27 to TRBJ2-7, with 7 bases fitting TRBD1. The V gene end was trimmed by 4 bases and the J gene end by 0 bases; junction bases not matched to a gene: 9. CDR1 is MNHEY, CDR2 SMNVEV, per germline (reference sequence). This CDR3 contains 16 residues.

V is TRBV15 and J is TRBJ2-1; TRBD2 matches at 9 bases. V lost 7 bases to trimming and J lost 6 bases; unmatched junction nucleotides: 10. This CDR3 has 15 amino acids. Germline assignment: CDR1 LNHNV and CDR2 YYDKDF (reference sequence). The CDR3 spells CATTQGREGGNEQFF. The CDR3 DNA sequence: TGTGCCACCACCCAAGGGCGGGAGGGGGGCAATGAGCAGTTCTTC.

The rearrangement joins TRBV7-3 to TRBJ2-1; 8 bases are shared with TRBD2. Germline lookup yields CDR1 SGHTA and CDR2 FQGTGA. This CDR3 has 13 residues. V shed 5 bases and J 12 bases; nucleotides not matched to a gene: 9. The CDR3 loop is CASSPGGVAGQFF. In DNA form, the CDR3 reads TGTGCCAGCAGCCCCGGGGGGGTAGCGGGGCAGTTCTTC. The variable domain in full, completed from reference TRBV7-3 and TRBJ2-1, reads GAGVSQTPSNKVTEKGKYVELRCDPISGHTALYWYRQSLGQGPEFLIYFQGTGAADDSGLPNDRFFAVRPEGSVSTLKIQRTERGDSAVYLCASSPGGVAGQFFGPGTRLTVL.

This chain joins TRBV7-7 and TRBJ1-1, with 7 bases fitting TRBD1. The junction had 4 bases not matched to a gene; V was cut back by 3 bases and J by 6 bases. Germline V CDR1 and CDR2: SSHAT, FNYEAQ (reference sequence). This CDR3 is 13 amino acids long. This chain's CDR3 is CASSFDRDSEAFF. The CDR3 nucleotides read TGTGCCAGCAGCTTTGACAGGGACTCTGAAGCTTTCTTT.

The rearrangement uses TRBV4-2 and TRBJ1-2, with D maybe TRBD1 (5 bases). Germline V CDR1 and CDR2: LGHNA, YNFKEQ. The CDR3 spans 15 residues. The germline V and J ends were trimmed by 2 bases and 7 bases, with 17 bases remaining between them. CDR3 region: CASSQFGSGFGGYTF. The CDR3 nucleotides read TGTGCCAGCAGCCAATTTGGATCAGGGTTTGGTGGCTACACCTTC.

J is TRBJ1-6 and V is TRBV5-1; a weak D match, TRBD1 (5 bases). The CDR3 is 15 amino acids. CDR1 and CDR2 (germline): SGHRS, YFSETQ. V was clipped by 1 base and J by 10 bases, with 15 bases between them. Here the CDR3 reads CASSLLAGLESPLHF. The CDR3 nucleotides read TGCGCCAGCAGCTTGCTGGCAGGGTTGGAGTCACCCCTCCACTTT.

This chain uses TRBV3-1 (or the pseudogene TRBV3-2) with TRBJ2-1, with 12 positions matching TRBD2. This CDR3 is 16 amino acids long. The germline CDR1 and CDR2 sequences are LGHDT and YNNKEL (reference sequence). Trimming cost V 0 bases and J 9 bases; bases outside gene matches: 6. The CDR3 nucleotides are TGTGCCAGCAGCCAAGATGTCCTAGCGGGAGGGCGTGAGCAGTTCTTC. This encodes CASSQDVLAGGREQFF.

The gene calls are TRBV5-6 and TRBJ1-1, with unresolved D. Trimming cost V 4 bases and J 1 base, with 20 bases left between them. The CDR3 contains 17 residues. Germline CDR1 reads SGHDT; CDR2 reads YYEEEE. The CDR3 bases are TGTGCCAGCAGCCTACAAACAGTCGTGAGGGAGAACACTGAAGCTTTCTTT. Protein sequence: CASSLQTVVRENTEAFF.

V gene TRBV7-9 combines with J gene TRBJ1-2; 8 nucleotides align to TRBD1. V was pared by 5 bases and J by 8 bases, with 7 bases of the junction left unmatched. Germline assignment: CDR1 SEHNR and CDR2 FQNEAQ (reference sequence). The CDR3 length is 13 residues. For the CDR3, the DNA is TGTGCCAGCAGCCAGGACAGGGCCGGAGGCTACACCTTC. Translating gives CASSQDRAGGYTF.

For this clone: At one end the junction does not follow the germline gene, possibly because of a read error. The CDR3 region is CASSEDGTGETQYF. The CDR3 nucleotides are TGCGCCAGCAGCGAAGACGGGACTGGAGAGACCCAGTACTTC. This chain links TRBV4-3 with TRBJ2-5; D possibly corresponds to TRBD2 (6 bases). Germline CDR1 is LGHNA and CDR2 is YSLEER. CDR3 length: 14 amino acids.

The chain recombines TRBV6-2 or TRBV6-3 with TRBJ2-6; perhaps TRBD2 as D (6 bases). The V gene lost 2 bases and the J gene lost 2 bases, with 7 bases spanning the gap. The CDR3 is made up of 15 amino acids. Germline V lookup: CDR1 MNHEY, CDR2 SVGEGT. Written as DNA, the CDR3 is TGTGCCAGCAGTTACACGGGAGCTGGGGCCAACGTCCTGACTTTC. Translation: CASSYTGAGANVLTF.

This clone turned up a few times. This chain links TRBV7-2 with TRBJ2-7; 7 nucleotides align to TRBD2. Per the germline V gene, CDR1 is SGHTA and CDR2 is FQGNSA. The V gene end was trimmed by 3 bases and the J gene end by 6 bases; junction bases not matched to a gene: 8. The CDR3 has 14 amino acids. The CDR3 is CASSFRAGDGEQYF. As DNA, the CDR3 is TGTGCCAGCAGCTTTAGGGCGGGAGACGGCGAGCAGTACTTC.

This chain uses TRBV19 with TRBJ1-1, with 8 positions matching TRBD1. This CDR3 is built from 17 residues. Germline CDR1 LNHDA, CDR2 SQIVND (reference sequence). J was trimmed by 3 bases and V by 3 bases; bases with no gene match: 12. The CDR3 nucleotides read TGTGCCAGTAGTATCAGGGCAGGGGGCGCGTCGGACACTGAAGCTTTCTTT. Amino acids: CASSIRAGGASDTEAFF. Full variable domain (remainder filled in from reference TRBV19 and TRBJ1-1): DGGITQSPKYLFRKEGQNVTLSCEQNLNHDAMYWYRQDPGQGLRLIYYSQIVNDFQKGDIAEGYSVSREKKESFPLTVTSAQKNPTAFYLCASSIRAGGASDTEAFFGQGTRLTVV.

The chain has TRBV5-1 and TRBJ2-7; perhaps TRBD1 as D (7 bases). The germline CDR1 and CDR2 sequences are SGHRS and YFSETQ. Trimming took off 4 bases at V and 3 bases at J, with 17 bases between the two ends. The CDR3 covers 15 residues. In DNA form, the CDR3 reads TGCGCCAGCAGCACAACGCGGGGACAGTACTACGAGCAGTACTTC. Amino acids: CASSTTRGQYYEQYF.

The genes are TRBV28 and TRBJ2-7, with a tentative D call TRBD1 (6 bases). The CDR3 runs 14 residues. Germline values: CDR1 MDHEN, CDR2 SYDVKM. V was shortened by 6 bases and J by 4 bases, with 16 bases between the two germline ends. CDR3 residues: CASSSDRIQYEQYF. CDR3 nucleotides: TGTGCCAGCAGCTCCGACAGGATCCAGTACGAGCAGTACTTC.

The rearrangement links TRBV28 to TRBJ2-7; 10 bases align to TRBD2. V lost 4 bases and J lost 0; bases outside the gene matches: 6. The CDR3 is 16 amino acids. Germline loops: CDR1 MDHEN, CDR2 SYDVKM. The CDR3 bases are TGTGCCAGCAGTTCCCCTAGCGGGAGTTTCTCCTACGAGCAGTACTTC. Residues: CASSSPSGSFSYEQYF.

The chain recombines TRBV4-2 with TRBJ1-3, with D possibly being TRBD1 (6 bases). Germline CDR1 LGHNA, CDR2 YNFKEQ. CDR3 length equals 16 residues. Deletions cut 0 bases from V and 7 bases from J, with 16 bases between. Here the CDR3 reads CASSQEGTGRVNTIYF. CDR3 DNA sequence: TGTGCCAGCAGCCAAGAGGGTACAGGGAGGGTGAACACCATATATTTT.

This chain connects TRBV15 to TRBJ2-3, with 12 bases aligning to TRBD2. The CDR3 length is 18 residues. V trimming: 5 bases; J trimming: 2 bases; junction bases outside the gene matches: 11. The V gene's germline CDR1 is LNHNV and CDR2 YYDKDF (reference sequence). The CDR3 reads CATSRTSGTQTHTDTQYF. CDR3 DNA: TGTGCCACCAGCCGGACTAGCGGGACGCAAACTCACACAGATACGCAGTATTTT. The full variable domain, its missing parts supplied by reference TRBV15 and TRBJ2-3, is DAMVIQNPRYQVTQFGKPVTLSCSQTLNHNVMYWYQQKSSQAPKLLFHYYDKDFNNEADTPDNFQSRRPNTSFCFLDIRSPGLGDTAMYLCATSRTSGTQTHTDTQYFGPGTRLTVL.

The chain has TRBV5-1 and TRBJ2-2; D not certain. Germline V gene data show CDR1 as SGHRS and CDR2 as YFSETQ. V lost 4 bases and J 1 base, leaving 17 bases between the germline ends. The CDR3 is 17 residues long. The CDR3 DNA reads as TGCGCCAGCAGCCCCAGAGCTTGGGCTGGGAACACCGGGGAGCTGTTTTTT. Translating it yields CASSPRAWAGNTGELFF.

V is TRBV6-5 and J is TRBJ1-3; 9 bases fit TRBD1. The germline CDR1 and CDR2 sequences are MNHEY and SVGAGI. V dropped 6 bases and J dropped 0; count of bases not matched to a gene: 3. CDR3 length: 15 residues. The CDR3: CASSPTGGSGNTIYF. DNA for the CDR3: TGTGCCAGCAGCCCGACAGGGGGCTCTGGAAACACCATATATTTT.

V and J are TRBV7-2 and TRBJ2-7, with no clear D. There are 13 residues in the CDR3. Germline-derived CDR1 and CDR2 are SGHTA and FQGNSA. Trimming cost V 4 bases and J 3 bases, with 10 bases left between them. The CDR3 region has the DNA TGTGCCAGCAGCTCCGCAGGTTTCTACGAGCAGTACTTC. Its protein is CASSSAGFYEQYF. The entire variable domain, with the rest obtained from reference TRBV7-2 and TRBJ2-7, is as follows: GAGVSQSPSNKVTEKGKDVELRCDPISGHTALYWYRQSLGQGLEFLIYFQGNSAPDKSGLPSDRFSAERTGGSVSTLTIQRTQQEDSAVYLCASSSAGFYEQYFGPGTRLTVT.

This clone appeared a single time. The chain couples TRBV18 to TRBJ1-2; 7 nucleotides align to TRBD1. CDR1 is KGHSH, CDR2 LQKENI, per germline. Unmatched junction bases numbered 11, after V lost 6 bases and J lost 1 base. CDR3 length: 16 amino acids. The CDR3 here is CASSEGTAFLNYGYTF. For the CDR3, the DNA is TGTGCCAGCTCTGAGGGGACAGCATTTCTTAACTATGGCTACACCTTC.

The rearrangement uses TRBV19 and TRBJ2-2; D is possibly TRBD2 (6 bases). The CDR3 is made up of 17 amino acids. Trimming pared 8 bases from V and 1 base from J, leaving 20 bases between. The germline gives CDR1 LNHDA, CDR2 SQIVND (reference sequence). The CDR3 spells CASSKPGLILNTGELFF. The DNA for the CDR3 is TGTGCCAGTTCCAAACCTGGACTAATCTTGAACACCGGGGAGCTGTTTTTT.

The gene calls are TRBV6-5 and TRBJ2-7; 11 bases are a match to TRBD1. The germline CDR1 and CDR2 sequences are MNHEY and SVGAGI. This CDR3 is 14 amino acids long. The trim removed 6 bases at V and 7 bases at J, leaving 8 bases unmatched. The CDR3 reads CASRRGQGAREQYF. Here the CDR3 DNA reads TGTGCCAGCAGACGAGGACAGGGGGCTAGGGAGCAGTACTTC.

The CDR3 reads CAWTPGGGADGYTF. The CDR3 bases are TGTGCCTGGACCCCGGGGGGGGGCGCCGATGGCTACACCTTC. V and J are TRBV30 and TRBJ1-2; TRBD1 is a possible D gene (6 bases). Deletions cut 4 bases from V and 6 bases from J, with 18 bases between. Germline CDR1 is GTSNPN and CDR2 is SVGIG (reference sequence). The CDR3 totals 14 residues.

The chain uses TRBV19 and TRBJ1-3; 9 bases are a match to TRBD1. The J segment lost 3 bases and the V segment lost 6 bases, leaving 6 bases of the junction unmatched. The CDR3 runs 15 residues. Germline CDR1 LNHDA, CDR2 SQIVND (reference sequence). The CDR3 region has the DNA TGTGCCAGTAGAAATGGGGACAGGGTTGGAAACACCATATATTTT. This sequence encodes CASRNGDRVGNTIYF.

This chain links TRBV30 with TRBJ1-5, with D possibly matching TRBD1 (5 bases). Looked up from germline, CDR1 is GTSNPN and CDR2 is SVGIG (reference sequence). There are 17 residues in the CDR3. The V and J ends lost 1 base and 1 base respectively, with 17 bases between them. The CDR3 bases are TGTGCCTGGAGTGCGGCGCGGGGGGTCGGGAGCAATCAGCCCCAGCATTTT. Its translation is CAWSAARGVGSNQPQHF.

The chain combines TRBV5-1 with TRBJ2-7; D gene unclear. The V gene lost 0 bases and the J gene lost 9 bases, with 13 bases spanning the gap. The CDR3 is 13 amino acids. Germline loops: CDR1 SGHRS, CDR2 YFSETQ. The CDR3 reads CASSLGAGEWQYF. The CDR3 DNA reads as TGCGCCAGCAGCTTGGGGGCAGGTGAATGGCAGTACTTC.